This T cell receptor (beta chain) was sequenced during a study of T-cell memory formation after mild COVID-19. This clonotype has more than one count but fewer than ten. Its antigen remains unidentified. TCRdb re-called the 5' RACE reads through MiXCR, storing one row per CDR3 protein. The data hold fewer than 40,000 distinct CDR3 sequences, with roughly 7.5% observed a single time. V was pared by 3 bases and J by 4 bases, with 13 bases between. The germline CDR1 and CDR2 sequences are KGHSH and LQKENI. The CDR3 totals 15 residues. Study observations and caveats: Clonal second-wave expansions that peaked on day 37 had unconfirmed SARS-CoV-2 specificity.

The TCR comes from a man aged 18 to 29 who had mild COVID-19 (a few samples of this study predate the infection). Cell type and time point are not known. This rearrangement joins TRBV18 to TRBJ2-1; TRBD2 is a possible D gene (6 bases). Material: PBMCs or a T cell subset sorted from them (not recorded which). The CDR3 bases are TGTGCCAGCTCACCCGGGGGTGGACTATACAATGAGCAGTTCTTC. Translating gives CASSPGGGLYNEQFF.